This TCR beta chain was captured by sequencing in a study of CD8 T cells in ankylosing spondylitis. In its sample, this clonotype was seen a few times. The antigen remains undetermined. With molecular barcodes, quantitative 5'-RACE was used to make the TCR beta libraries. TCRdb recomputed calls from the 5' RACE reads with MiXCR, one row per CDR3 protein. The table has more than 600,000 distinct CDR3 sequences, under 20% seen once. Overall study findings and caveats: Disease-linked clones reportedly showed significant enrichment in matched ankylosing spondylitis synovial fluid. Eight highly homologous variants formed a TCR beta motif that appeared characteristic of ankylosing spondylitis blood.

V gave up 2 bases and J gave up 5 bases; unmatched junction bases: 4. The CDR3 has 15 amino acids. The germline CDR1 and CDR2 sequences are SGDLS and YYNGEE. The TCR comes from a male donor with ankylosing spondylitis. J is TRBJ2-5 and V is TRBV9, with TRBD2 identical over 12 bases. Sequencing was carried out using blood, either unsorted or a sorted T cell fraction (not recorded which). The CDR3 DNA is TGTGCCAGCAGCGTGACTAGCGGGAGTCGGGAGACCCAGTACTTC. This translates into CASSVTSGSRETQYF.